The 21 T cell receptor beta chains below were found in one sample sequenced in a study of post-analysis software for immune sequencing data. General study results and limits: Among a few TRBV segments more frequent in patients than controls were TRBV5-6, TRBV5-1 and TRBV20-1.

Prepared libraries of TCR beta cDNA carried unique molecular identifiers. TCRdb reanalysed the PCR reads using MiXCR and keeps one entry per CDR3 protein. The sample has some 700,000 distinct CDR3 sequences, more than 50% seen once. Their antigens remain unidentified. The sample consisted of blood. The receptors were sampled from a girl aged 2 to 10 with multiple sclerosis.

The V call is TRBV12-3 or TRBV12-4, the J call TRBJ1-1, with unresolved D. V gave up 2 bases and J gave up 1 base, with 17 bases separating them. This CDR3 has 17 residues. CDR3 bases: TGTGCCAGCAGTTTATTGGCAGTTAGCGTGGAGAACACTGAAGCTTTCTTT. Its translation: CASSLLAVSVENTEAFF.

The V and J genes are TRBV24-1 and TRBJ2-3, with TRBD1 matching 7 bases. The CDR3 covers 15 residues. From germline, CDR1 is KGHDR and CDR2 SFDVKD. The V gene end was trimmed by 2 bases and the J gene end by 2 bases; junction bases not matched to a gene: 3. The CDR3 DNA sequence: TGTGCCACCAGTGATTCGACAGGGTTCACAGATACGCAGTATTTT. The encoded protein is CATSDSTGFTDTQYF.

The sample holds a few counts of this clonotype. The V and J genes are TRBV27 and TRBJ1-5, with D possibly being TRBD1 (5 bases). The CDR3 has 17 residues. Germline CDR1 is MNHEY and CDR2 is SMNVEV (reference sequence). V shed 5 bases and J shed 0 bases, with 17 bases lying between them. The CDR3 sequence: CASSQRGIGGSNQPQHF. CDR3 coding DNA: TGTGCCAGCAGTCAAAGGGGTATTGGGGGTAGCAATCAGCCCCAGCATTTT.

The chain uses TRBV2 and TRBJ2-7; weak D call: TRBD1 (5 bases). Trimming left V 3 bases short and J 0 bases short, with 12 bases between. This CDR3 comprises 15 residues. Germline loops: CDR1 SNHLY, CDR2 FYNNEI. The CDR3 here is CASSDRESRSYEQYF. In DNA form, the CDR3 reads TGTGCCAGCAGTGACAGGGAATCCCGCTCCTACGAGCAGTACTTC.

This clonotype was seen a single time. The rearrangement links TRBV7-9 to TRBJ2-3; D may match TRBD1 or TRBD2 (5 bases each). The V and J ends lost 4 bases and 0 bases respectively, with 14 bases between them. This CDR3 contains 16 residues. Germline V gene lookup returns CDR1 SEHNR and CDR2 FQNEAQ (reference sequence). CDR3 DNA: TGTGCCAGCAGCTCCGTGACGGGGCCGAGCACAGATACGCAGTATTTT. This translates into CASSSVTGPSTDTQYF.

Only one count was recorded for this clonotype. The gene calls are TRBV7-2 and TRBJ2-3; 8 bases are shared with TRBD1. Trimming cost V 6 bases and J 2 bases; bases outside gene matches: 7. The CDR3 is made up of 15 amino acids. Germline CDR1 SGHTA, CDR2 FQGNSA. The CDR3 spells CASRRRTGPTDTQYF. As DNA, the CDR3 is TGTGCCAGCAGGCGAAGGACAGGGCCCACAGATACGCAGTATTTT.

The V gene is TRBV20-1, the J gene TRBJ2-3; TRBD1 agrees at 9 bases. Unmatched junction bases numbered 3, after V lost 5 bases and J lost 6 bases. Germline V gene lookup returns CDR1 DFQATT and CDR2 SNEGSKA (reference sequence). The CDR3 has 12 amino acids. In nucleotides, the CDR3 is TGCAGTGCTCGGACAGGGGAGGATACGCAGTATTTT. Its protein is CSARTGEDTQYF.

V gene TRBV30 combines with J gene TRBJ1-1; D unresolved. V was trimmed by 0 bases and J by 7 bases, leaving 6 bases between them. Germline loops: CDR1 GTSNPN, CDR2 SVGIG (reference sequence). The CDR3 length is 11 residues. CDR3 protein: CAWSVRYEAFF. The DNA of the CDR3 is TGTGCCTGGAGTGTACGTTATGAAGCTTTCTTT.

The CDR3: CASSPPAGQEFYEQYF. CDR3 nucleotide sequence: TGTGCCAGCAGCCCCCCCGCCGGACAGGAGTTCTACGAGCAGTACTTC. The V gene is TRBV7-9, the J gene TRBJ2-7, with 7 bases identical to TRBD1. Per the germline V gene, CDR1 is SEHNR and CDR2 is FQNEAQ (reference sequence). Losses at the gene ends were 5 bases for V and 3 bases for J; bases not matched to a gene: 13. The CDR3 has 16 amino acids.

The sample holds a few counts of this clonotype. The chain employs TRBV7-2 and TRBJ2-1; D unresolved. With 5 bases removed from V and 4 bases from J, the gap between germline ends came to 6 bases. The CDR3 extends over 12 amino acids. CDR1 and CDR2 (germline): SGHTA, FQGNSA. The CDR3 nucleotides read TGTGCCAGCAGCATGAGATACAATGAGCAGTTCTTC. Translating it yields CASSMRYNEQFF.

V usage is TRBV20-1 and J usage is TRBJ2-1, with unresolved D. The CDR3 runs 12 residues. V lost 2 bases and J 12 bases, leaving 14 bases between the germline ends. Germline loops: CDR1 DFQATT, CDR2 SNEGSKA (reference sequence). Written as DNA, the CDR3 is TGCAGTGCTAGACGGCAGACACGGGTGCAGTTCTTC. Protein: CSARRQTRVQFF.

The J gene is TRBJ1-2, the V gene TRBV6-5, with TRBD1 identical over 7 bases. The ends lost 0 bases at V and 1 base at J; junction bases unmatched: 8. The CDR3 is made up of 17 amino acids. Looked up from germline, CDR1 is MNHEY and CDR2 is SVGAGI. The chain's CDR3 is CASSYSIRDSVNYGYTF. CDR3 DNA: TGTGCCAGCAGTTACTCGATTCGGGACAGCGTTAACTATGGCTACACCTTC.

V is TRBV29-1 and J is TRBJ2-1; TRBD2 might be the D (6 bases). Trimming pared 7 bases from V and 11 bases from J, leaving 12 bases between. The germline gives CDR1 SQVTM, CDR2 ANQGSEA. The CDR3 runs 10 residues. CDR3 sequence: CSGVGGKQFF. In DNA form, the CDR3 reads TGCAGCGGGGTTGGGGGGAAGCAGTTCTTC.

The rearrangement joins TRBV6-5 to TRBJ2-2; TRBD2 matches 9 bases. Germline V CDR1 and CDR2: MNHEY, SVGAGI. Germline trimming cut 0 bases from V and 3 bases from J; bases unmatched to any gene: 11. This CDR3 is 19 amino acids long. CDR3 coding DNA: TGTGCCAGCAGTTACTCGAGACTAGCGGATCAATGGTACACCGGGGAGCTGTTTTTT. This encodes CASSYSRLADQWYTGELFF.

This chain uses TRBV12-3 or TRBV12-4 with TRBJ2-2; D might be TRBD2 (6 bases). This CDR3 region has 17 residues. With 4 bases removed from V and 0 bases from J, the gap between germline ends came to 15 bases. CDR3 amino acids: CASSSERARTNTGELFF. Here the CDR3 DNA reads TGTGCCAGCAGTTCGGAGCGGGCGCGTACGAACACCGGGGAGCTGTTTTTT.

V is TRBV29-1 and J is TRBJ2-3; D is unclear. V lost 6 bases, J lost 11 bases, and 15 bases lay in between. Looked up from germline, CDR1 is SQVTM and CDR2 is ANQGSEA. This CDR3 spans 11 amino acids. CDR3 amino acids: CSVLTSIQQYF. In DNA form, the CDR3 reads TGCAGCGTCCTAACCTCCATCCAGCAGTATTTT.

CDR3 residues: CATSRDRSHAYGYTF. CDR3 DNA: TGTGCCACCAGCAGAGATCGCTCCCATGCCTATGGCTACACCTTC. The rearrangement uses TRBV15 and TRBJ1-2; D call uncertain. The CDR3 is 15 residues long. V lost 0 bases, J lost 4 bases, and 12 bases lay in between. From germline, CDR1 is LNHNV and CDR2 YYDKDF (reference sequence).

The genes are TRBV5-1 and TRBJ2-5; maybe TRBD2 (7 bases). From germline, CDR1 is SGHRS and CDR2 YFSETQ. The CDR3 runs to 14 residues. Between the trimmed V and J ends, which lost 0 bases and 7 bases, there was a span of 13 bases. CDR3 in DNA: TGCGCCAGCAGCTTGGCTCAGGGGAGGGGGACCCAGTACTTC. Protein: CASSLAQGRGTQYF.

The CDR3 region has the DNA TGTGCCACCAGCGGCGGTGGGATGATCTACGAGCAGTACTTC. Protein product: CATSGGGMIYEQYF. The rearrangement joins TRBV15 to TRBJ2-7; D is unresolved. V gave up 5 bases and J gave up 3 bases, with 14 bases separating them. Germline CDR1 is LNHNV and CDR2 is YYDKDF (reference sequence). This CDR3 has 14 amino acids.

V usage is TRBV12-3 or TRBV12-4 and J usage is TRBJ1-5, with D possibly matching TRBD1 (6 bases). The CDR3 loop spans 16 amino acids. V was cut by 6 bases and J by 3 bases, with 18 bases left in between. CDR3 sequence: CASRGTGIRSNQPQHF. CDR3 DNA sequence: TGTGCCAGCAGGGGCACAGGGATTCGATCCAATCAGCCCCAGCATTTT.

The sample holds a few counts of this clonotype. The V gene is TRBV2, the J gene TRBJ2-5; D is possibly TRBD2 (6 bases). The germline CDR1 and CDR2 sequences are SNHLY and FYNNEI. Between the trimmed V and J ends, which lost 8 bases and 5 bases, there was a span of 21 bases. The CDR3 is made up of 15 amino acids. CDR3 nucleotide sequence: TGTGCCAGCCTTTCCGTAGGAGGCCGGGAGGAGACCCAGTACTTC. Its protein product is CASLSVGGREETQYF.